This TCR beta chain was recorded in a study of T-cell reconstitution after alpha-beta-depleted transplantation in children. Study findings and constraints: Alpha-beta T cells present about two months after transplant were reported to originate from several hundred expanded graft clones. Newly generated T cells supplied most T-cell counts and diversity one year post-transplant. Surviving recipient T cells and thymic progenitors produced the high day-60 TCRbeta diversity seen in some patients.

Trimming removed 2 bases from V and 3 bases from J; junction bases left unmatched: 1. This CDR3 comprises 13 residues. CDR1 is SGHRS and CDR2 is YFSETQ in the germline V gene. Preparation of the TCRbeta library used unique molecular identifiers. TCRdb itself ran the PCR reads through MiXCR, one entry per CDR3 protein. The table has some 840,000 distinct CDR3 sequences, about 16% seen once. This clonotype was recorded at least ten times. No antigen is known for it. The sample consisted of PBMCs, mostly from graft donor cells, taken 360 days after TCRalphabeta/CD19-depleted stem cell transplant. This TCR was recovered from a male patient between 10 and 17 years old who had a stem cell transplant for acute lymphoblastic leukemia, so the T cells may come from the graft donor. V and J are TRBV5-1 and TRBJ1-2; 7 nucleotides line up with TRBD1. CDR3 region: CASSLTGDYGYTF. The CDR3 DNA follows: TGCGCCAGCAGCTTAACAGGGGACTATGGCTACACCTTC.